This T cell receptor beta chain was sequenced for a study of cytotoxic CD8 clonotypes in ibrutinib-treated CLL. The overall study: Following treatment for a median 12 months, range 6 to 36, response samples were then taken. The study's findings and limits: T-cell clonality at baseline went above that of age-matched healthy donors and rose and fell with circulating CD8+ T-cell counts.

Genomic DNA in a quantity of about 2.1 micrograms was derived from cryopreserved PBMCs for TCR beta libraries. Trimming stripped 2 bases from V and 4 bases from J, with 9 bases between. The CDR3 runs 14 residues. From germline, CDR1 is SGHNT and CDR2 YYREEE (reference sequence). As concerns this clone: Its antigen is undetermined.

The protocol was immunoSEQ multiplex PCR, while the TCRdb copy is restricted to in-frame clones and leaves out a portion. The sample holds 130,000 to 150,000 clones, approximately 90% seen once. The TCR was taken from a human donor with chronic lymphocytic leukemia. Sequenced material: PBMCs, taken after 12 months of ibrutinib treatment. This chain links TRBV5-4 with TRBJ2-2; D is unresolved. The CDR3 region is CASSFGGSTGELFF. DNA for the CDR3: TGTGCCAGCAGCTTCGGCGGATCCACCGGGGAGCTGTTTTTT. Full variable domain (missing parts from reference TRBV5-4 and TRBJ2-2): ETGVTQSPTHLIKTRGQQVTLRCSSQSGHNTVSWYQQALGQGPQFIFQYYREEENGRGNFPPRFSGLQFPNYSSELNVNALELDDSALYLCASSFGGSTGELFFGEGSRLTVL.